The rows below give T cell receptor beta chains drawn from one sample of a study of T-cell reconstitution after alpha-beta-depleted transplantation in children. TCRdb reanalysed the PCR reads using MiXCR and keeps one entry per CDR3 protein. The data contain some 200,000 distinct CDR3 sequences, approximately 9% of them singletons. The sample here was PBMCs from the stem cell graft donor, taken from the stem cell graft. The receptors stem from a human donor who donated a stem cell graft to a child with acute lymphoblastic leukemia. Both conserved end residues are trimmed from each CDR3. Clone size is given for some rows only: seen once, a few or many times, or a class if the clone is expanded.

CDR3	V	J	length	size
ASSYRVDTEAF	TRBV5-1	TRBJ1-1	11	few
ASRDILLSSYNSPLH	TRBV2	TRBJ1-6	15	many
ASSATSPWGGPETQY	TRBV12-3/TRBV12-4	TRBJ2-5	15	few
ASSLDSHEQF	TRBV6-5	TRBJ2-1	10	few
ASSDEGQSYNEQF	TRBV6-1	TRBJ2-1	13	many
ASNWHGPGNTEAF	TRBV27	TRBJ1-1	13	-
ASSFFGGAGDTQY	TRBV27	TRBJ2-3	13	-
ASMGGIFDQPQH	TRBV5-5	TRBJ1-5	12	many
ASIGTGAKNIQY	TRBV6-2/TRBV6-3	TRBJ2-4	12	many
ASSLGSEAF	TRBV12-3/TRBV12-4	TRBJ1-1	9	many
SVGGGGTEAF	TRBV29-1	TRBJ1-1	10	many
ASSFSSPAESSYEQY	TRBV5-1	TRBJ2-7	15	few
ASIGTDNEKLF	TRBV2	TRBJ1-4	11	many
ASSRGTRGVSYNEQF	TRBV4-3	TRBJ2-1	15	many
ASSSDTRNTEAF	TRBV5-1	TRBJ1-1	12	few
ASSLAIATNEKLF	TRBV18	TRBJ1-4	13	-
ASSPGGYGRNQPQH	TRBV16	TRBJ1-5	14	many
ASSLRTGSNQPQH	TRBV7-2	TRBJ1-5	13	-
ASSQGRSYEQY	TRBV4-3	TRBJ2-7	11	many
SVGLGFGYT	TRBV29-1	TRBJ1-2	9	many
ASSLGGLGQPQH	TRBV7-2	TRBJ1-5	12	few
SASLRAGGNQPQH	TRBV20-1	TRBJ1-5	13	-
SVVQELYGYT	TRBV29-1	TRBJ1-2	10	-
ASNPSGQGAHLEAF	TRBV13	TRBJ1-1	14	many
ASSLNAVSSGNTIY	TRBV7-2	TRBJ1-3	14	few
ASSFYRNLGANYGYT	TRBV7-2	TRBJ1-2	15	many
ASSPWGTGSSYNEQF	TRBV6-1	TRBJ2-1	15	many
ASSLGAGTGEQY	TRBV7-6	TRBJ2-7	12	many
ASSLERQGFADTQY	TRBV5-1	TRBJ2-3	14	few
ASSIDLAFEQY	TRBV19	TRBJ2-7	11	many
ASSYIGGDTEAF	TRBV6-5	TRBJ1-1	12	few
ASSVGLRETQY	TRBV2	TRBJ2-5	11	many
ASSGRLAGVPSKQY	TRBV5-1	TRBJ2-7	14	few
ASSPRRGAGETQY	TRBV12-3/TRBV12-4	TRBJ2-5	13	many
ASKIAGGLNEQF	TRBV12-3/TRBV12-4	TRBJ2-1	12	-
ASSSWGGPDTQY	TRBV7-6	TRBJ2-3	12	many
ASSLGGGLATDTQY	TRBV11-3	TRBJ2-3	14	-
ASSSGGTQY	TRBV27	TRBJ2-5	9	-
ASSLFLNTEAF	TRBV5-1	TRBJ1-1	11	-
ASSTEQQGGFNEQF	TRBV28	TRBJ2-1	14	many
ASSSDGTGTGHQPQH	TRBV11-2	TRBJ1-5	15	-
ASSQDSGRDQPQH	TRBV4-2	TRBJ1-5	13	many
SVPEEHSGYT	TRBV29-1	TRBJ1-2	10	many